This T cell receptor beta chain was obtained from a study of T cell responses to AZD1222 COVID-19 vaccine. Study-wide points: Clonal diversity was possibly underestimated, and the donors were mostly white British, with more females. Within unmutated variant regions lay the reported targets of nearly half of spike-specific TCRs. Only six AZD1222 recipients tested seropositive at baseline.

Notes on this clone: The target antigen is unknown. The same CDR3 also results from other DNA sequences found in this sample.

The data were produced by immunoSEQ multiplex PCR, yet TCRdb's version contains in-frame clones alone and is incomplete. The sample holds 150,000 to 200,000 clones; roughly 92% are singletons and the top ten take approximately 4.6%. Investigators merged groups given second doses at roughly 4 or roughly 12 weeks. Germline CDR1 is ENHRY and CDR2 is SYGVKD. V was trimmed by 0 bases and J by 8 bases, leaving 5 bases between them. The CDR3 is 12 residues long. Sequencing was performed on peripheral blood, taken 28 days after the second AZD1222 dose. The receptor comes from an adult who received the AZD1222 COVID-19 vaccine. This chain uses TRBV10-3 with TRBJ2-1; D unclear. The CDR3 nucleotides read TGTGCCATCAGTGAGTCGGGTTATGAGCAGTTCTTC. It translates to CAISESGYEQFF.